Below are 7 T cell receptor beta chains sequenced from a single sample in a study of cytomegalovirus exposure and HLA in healthy donors. A multiplex PCR was run with 60 Vbeta primers and 13 Jbeta primers. Libraries were prepared by immunoSEQ multiplex PCR; TCRdb keeps only in-frame clonotypes and omits some of them. The sample contains about 160,000 clones, 65% to 85% of which appear only once. Sequenced material: PBMCs. The receptors were sampled from a woman aged 45-60 years in good health and CMV-seropositive.

V is TRBV5-4 and J is TRBJ2-5; 7 nucleotides line up with TRBD1. In germline, CDR1 is SGHNT, CDR2 YYREEE (reference sequence). Losses at the gene ends were 4 bases for V and 4 bases for J; bases not matched to a gene: 4. The CDR3 runs to 13 residues. Written as DNA, the CDR3 is TGTGCCAGCAGCGACCGGGACAGAGAGACCCAGTACTTC. It yields the protein CASSDRDRETQYF.

A few counts support this clone. The chain joins TRBV10-3 to TRBJ2-7; TRBD1 matches 11 bases. J gave up 4 bases and V 6 bases, and 5 bases lay outside the gene matches. The CDR3 sequence is 14 residues long. Looked up from germline, CDR1 is ENHRY and CDR2 is SYGVKD. The CDR3 is CAIRTGTGGYEQYF. The CDR3 DNA reads as TGTGCCATCAGAACCGGGACAGGGGGTTACGAGCAGTACTTC.

In its sample, this clone was seen once. The V gene is TRBV4-2, the J gene TRBJ2-3, with a tentative D call TRBD2 (5 bases). The CDR3 consists of 15 residues. Germline assignment: CDR1 LGHNA and CDR2 YNFKEQ. V was clipped by 1 base and J by 5 bases, with 13 bases between them. As DNA, the CDR3 is TGTGCCAGCAGCCAAGTTTCCCCCGAGGGAGATACGCAGTATTTT. Its protein product is CASSQVSPEGDTQYF.

V gene TRBV27 combines with J gene TRBJ1-3, with D unclear. The CDR3 totals 15 residues. V was cut by 4 bases and J by 0 bases, with 10 bases left in between. CDR1 MNHEY and CDR2 SMNVEV come from the germline V gene (reference sequence). CDR3 sequence reads: CASSSRGISGNTIYF. For the CDR3, the DNA is TGTGCCAGCAGTTCCCGCGGGATCTCTGGAAACACCATATATTTT.

The rearrangement links TRBV7-9 to TRBJ1-1, with TRBD1 matching 11 bases. The CDR3 has 15 residues. From germline, CDR1 is SEHNR and CDR2 FQNEAQ (reference sequence). V was pared by 5 bases and J by 7 bases, with 9 bases of the junction left unmatched. Written as DNA, the CDR3 is TGTGCCAGCAGCCCCACCGGGACAGGGGGAATTGAAGCTTTCTTT. Protein product: CASSPTGTGGIEAFF.

The chain carries TRBV7-9 and TRBJ2-7; perhaps TRBD1 as D (6 bases). The CDR3 length is 11 residues. The germline V gene has CDR1 SEHNR and CDR2 FQNEAQ (reference sequence). Between the trimmed V and J ends, which lost 7 bases and 10 bases, there was a span of 14 bases. The CDR3 protein is CASTNEGVQYF. As DNA, the CDR3 is TGTGCCAGCACGAACGAGGGGGTACAGTACTTC.

This chain links TRBV19 with TRBJ2-5; D gene unclear. V was shortened by 1 base and J by 5 bases, with 8 bases between the two germline ends. The length of the CDR3 is 13 residues. Germline V gives CDR1 LNHDA, CDR2 SQIVND (reference sequence). The CDR3 protein is CASSIATLETQYF. The CDR3 nucleotides are TGTGCCAGTAGTATAGCAACTCTTGAGACCCAGTACTTC.